The 32 T cell receptor beta chains reported below all come from one sample, sequenced in a study of blood T cell repertoires in COVID-19. Generated by immunoSEQ multiplex PCR, the TCRdb table keeps only in-frame clones and is missing some. The repertoire holds about 210,000 clones, with roughly 88% as singletons. The sequencing input was peripheral blood. These receptors were taken from a man aged 35-49 years who had recovered from COVID-19.

This chain connects TRBV6-6 to TRBJ2-1, with 7 bases fitting TRBD1. V lost 2 bases and J lost 15; bases outside the gene matches: 7. Looked up from germline, CDR1 is MNHNY and CDR2 is SVGAGI (reference sequence). CDR3 length: 12 residues. DNA for the CDR3: TGTGCCAGCAGTTACGACAGGGACAAGGCGTTCTTC. Its protein product is CASSYDRDKAFF.

A single count supports this clone. The chain combines TRBV30 with TRBJ2-7, with D maybe TRBD1 (6 bases). Trimming stripped 3 bases from V and 2 bases from J, with 11 bases between. The CDR3 contains 13 residues. The germline CDR1 and CDR2 sequences are GTSNPN and SVGIG (reference sequence). The DNA for the CDR3 is TGTGCCTGGAGGTATGACAGGACCTACGAGCAGTACTTC. This sequence encodes CAWRYDRTYEQYF.

The CDR3 coding sequence is TGTGCCTGGAACCCTCCCGGGACAGGATCCTACGAGCAGTACTTC. Translated, it gives CAWNPPGTGSYEQYF. V is TRBV30 and J is TRBJ2-7; 8 positions match TRBD1. The CDR3 is 15 amino acids. The V gene end was trimmed by 4 bases and the J gene end by 1 base; junction bases not matched to a gene: 9. From germline, CDR1 is GTSNPN and CDR2 SVGIG (reference sequence).

The chain is built from TRBV9 and TRBJ2-1, with 14 bases that match TRBD2. V was pared by 0 bases and J by 9 bases, with 8 bases of the junction left unmatched. The V gene's germline CDR1 is SGDLS and CDR2 YYNGEE. The CDR3 has 17 amino acids. CDR3 DNA sequence: TGTGCCAGCAGCGTAGACGCAGGACTAGCGGGAGGACGTGAGCAGTTCTTC. Its translation: CASSVDAGLAGGREQFF. Supplemented by reference TRBV9 and TRBJ2-1, the full variable domain reads DSGVTQTPKHLITATGQRVTLRCSPRSGDLSVYWYQQSLDQGLQFLIQYYNGEERAKGNILERFSAQQFPDLHSELNLSSLELGDSALYFCASSVDAGLAGGREQFFGPGTRLTVL.

V and J are TRBV11-3 and TRBJ1-1; TRBD1 matches 7 bases. Germline lookup yields CDR1 SGHNT and CDR2 YENEEA. The CDR3 extends over 15 amino acids. Losses at the gene ends were 4 bases for V and 7 bases for J; bases not matched to a gene: 12. In DNA, the CDR3 is TGTGCCAGCAGCTCGTACGACAGGGACGCGAATGAAGCTTTCTTT. Protein: CASSSYDRDANEAFF.

The rearrangement joins TRBV18 to TRBJ2-5; D unclear. Germline lookup yields CDR1 KGHSH and CDR2 LQKENI. Trimming took 3 bases from V and 5 from J, leaving 10 bases between them. The CDR3 sequence is 13 residues long. For the CDR3, the DNA is TGTGCCAGCTCACCGCCCTCCGAGGAGACCCAGTACTTC. Its protein product is CASSPPSEETQYF. Full variable domain (remainder filled in from reference TRBV18 and TRBJ2-5): NAGVMQNPRHLVRRRGQEARLRCSPMKGHSHVYWYRQLPEEGLKFMVYLQKENIIDESGMPKERFSAEFPKEGPSILRIQQVVRGDSAAYFCASSPPSEETQYFGPGTRLLVL.

The V gene is TRBV6-5, the J gene TRBJ2-7; D remains unclear. The CDR3 consists of 13 residues. The germline V gene has CDR1 MNHEY and CDR2 SVGAGI. The germline V and J ends were trimmed by 6 bases and 0 bases, with 9 bases remaining between them. The CDR3 protein is CASSLVSSYEQYF. CDR3 nucleotide sequence: TGTGCCAGCAGCTTGGTGAGCTCCTACGAGCAGTACTTC.

This chain links TRBV5-6 with TRBJ1-4, with 8 bases that match TRBD1. The CDR3 loop spans 14 amino acids. CDR1 and CDR2 (germline): SGHDT, YYEEEE. J was trimmed by 8 bases and V by 3 bases; bases with no gene match: 6. As DNA, the CDR3 is TGTGCCAGCAGCTACAGGGGGGCGGAGGAAAAACTGTTTTTT. Translation gives CASSYRGAEEKLFF.

The chain couples TRBV7-8 to TRBJ2-5; a weak D match, TRBD2 (6 bases). V was trimmed by 1 base and J by 4 bases, leaving 13 bases between them. CDR1 is SGHVS and CDR2 is FQNEAQ in the germline V gene. This CDR3 is built from 15 residues. The CDR3 DNA is TGTGCCAGCAGCTTAGGGAGCGGGTGGGGAGAGACCCAGTACTTC. Its protein is CASSLGSGWGETQYF. The entire variable domain, with the rest obtained from reference TRBV7-8 and TRBJ2-5, is as follows: GAGVSQSPRYKVAKRGQDVALRCDPISGHVSLFWYQQALGQGPEFLTYFQNEAQLDKSGLPSDRFFAERPEGSVSTLKIQRTQQEDSAVYLCASSLGSGWGETQYFGPGTRLLVL.

The chain couples TRBV11-3 to TRBJ1-6, with 7 bases that match TRBD1. CDR1 and CDR2 from the germline V gene are SGHNT and YENEEA. Losses at the gene ends were 5 bases for V and 5 bases for J; bases not matched to a gene: 3. This CDR3 spans 14 amino acids. CDR3 DNA: TGTGCCAGCAGCGATGGACAGGATAATTCACCCCTCCACTTT. Protein sequence: CASSDGQDNSPLHF. The full variable domain, its missing parts supplied by reference TRBV11-3 and TRBJ1-6, is EAGVVQSPRYKIIEKKQPVAFWCNPISGHNTLYWYLQNLGQGPELLIRYENEEAVDDSQLPKDRFSAERLKGVDSTLKIQPAELGDSAVYLCASSDGQDNSPLHFGNGTRLTVT.

V is TRBV11-1 and J is TRBJ1-1; 9 nucleotides agree with TRBD1. This CDR3 region has 18 residues. Trimming took 0 bases from V and 3 from J; bases not matched to a gene: 11. Germline V gene data show CDR1 as SGHAT and CDR2 as FQDESV (reference sequence). Written as DNA, the CDR3 is TGTGCCAGCAGCTTAGCTGGGGGACAGGGAGGGAGACACACTGAAGCTTTCTTT. Translated, it gives CASSLAGGQGGRHTEAFF.

The chain uses TRBV5-1 and TRBJ2-3, with D perhaps matching TRBD2 (5 bases). CDR1 and CDR2 (germline): SGHRS, YFSETQ. V shed 3 bases and J shed 2 bases, with 10 bases lying between them. CDR3 length equals 14 residues. CDR3 in amino acids: CASSSDFYTDTQYF. The CDR3 DNA reads as TGCGCCAGCAGCTCGGACTTCTACACAGATACGCAGTATTTT. The full variable domain, its missing parts supplied by reference TRBV5-1 and TRBJ2-3, is KAGVTQTPRYLIKTRGQQVTLSCSPISGHRSVSWYQQTPGQGLQFLFEYFSETQRNKGNFPGRFSGRQFSNSRSEMNVSTLELGDSALYLCASSSDFYTDTQYFGPGTRLTVL.

This chain connects TRBV24-1 to TRBJ1-5, with D perhaps matching TRBD1 (6 bases). CDR3 size: 18 residues. V lost 5 bases and J lost 5, with 24 bases in between. Germline V gene sequence: CDR1 KGHDR, CDR2 SFDVKD. In nucleotides, the CDR3 is TGTGCCACCAGTGCTTCCCCCCCGGGACATATACTTGATCAGCCCCAGCATTTT. Residues: CATSASPPGHILDQPQHF.

In nucleotides, the CDR3 is TGTGCCAGCAGCTTAGTTCGGCCAGGGCAAGGCTACACCTTC. Translation: CASSLVRPGQGYTF. J is TRBJ1-2 and V is TRBV7-2; D might be TRBD1 (5 bases). The germline gives CDR1 SGHTA, CDR2 FQGNSA. The V end lost 1 base, the J end lost 8 bases, and 14 bases lay between the germline ends. There are 14 residues in the CDR3.

This clone was observed once. The chain joins TRBV7-2 to TRBJ2-5, with D maybe TRBD1 (6 bases). There are 15 residues in the CDR3. The germline V gene has CDR1 SGHTA and CDR2 FQGNSA. The V and J ends lost 5 bases and 3 bases respectively, with 16 bases between them. Here the CDR3 DNA reads TGTGCCAGCAGCCCCAGGGGTAGAAGTGAAGAGACCCAGTACTTC. It codes for CASSPRGRSEETQYF.

This clone was counted a single time. V gene TRBV19 combines with J gene TRBJ2-5; 11 bases map to TRBD2. Germline V gene lookup returns CDR1 LNHDA and CDR2 SQIVND (reference sequence). The V and J ends lost 4 bases and 4 bases, in that order; junction bases with no gene match: 8. The CDR3 runs to 16 residues. CDR3 DNA: TGTGCCAGTAGTAGGAGGACTAGCGGGCTCCGAGAGACCCAGTACTTC. Its translation is CASSRRTSGLRETQYF.

The chain links TRBV3-1 (or the pseudogene TRBV3-2) to TRBJ1-1, with TRBD1 identical over 7 bases. Germline CDR1 LGHDT, CDR2 YNNKEL (reference sequence). The CDR3 contains 15 residues. The junction had 6 bases not matched to a gene; V was cut back by 1 base and J by 4 bases. The CDR3 DNA reads TGTGCCAGCAGCCAAGGAACAGGGGTGGGCACTGAAGCTTTCTTT. As protein: CASSQGTGVGTEAFF.

This sequence joins TRBV20-1 and TRBJ1-5; D unresolved. The CDR3 spans 16 residues. V was cut by 3 bases and J by 0 bases, with 15 bases left in between. The V gene's germline CDR1 is DFQATT and CDR2 SNEGSKA (reference sequence). CDR3 sequence: CSASADSGYSNQPQHF. The CDR3 DNA sequence: TGCAGTGCTAGTGCGGATTCGGGTTATAGCAATCAGCCCCAGCATTTT.

The chain is built from TRBV29-1 and TRBJ1-1; D is perhaps TRBD1 (5 bases). Per the germline V gene, CDR1 is SQVTM and CDR2 is ANQGSEA. The CDR3 spans 14 residues. Trimming took 3 bases from V and 7 from J, leaving 18 bases between them. Written as DNA, the CDR3 is TGCAGCGTTGATACCCGCCGGCGGGGGGGTGAAGCTTTCTTT. This encodes CSVDTRRRGGEAFF.

The chain uses TRBV11-3 and TRBJ2-1, with 7 bases lining up with TRBD1. Germline assignment: CDR1 SGHNT and CDR2 YENEEA. This CDR3 has 18 amino acids. J gave up 4 bases and V 4 bases, and 16 bases lay outside the gene matches. The CDR3 reads CASSYPPGTAPSYNEQFF. The CDR3 nucleotides read TGTGCCAGCAGCTATCCTCCCGGGACAGCCCCTTCGTACAATGAGCAGTTCTTC.

This clone was recorded a few times. This chain joins TRBV7-9 and TRBJ2-7, with D unclear. Germline CDR1 is SEHNR and CDR2 is FQNEAQ (reference sequence). CDR3 length equals 13 residues. V dropped 5 bases and J dropped 3 bases, with 11 bases sitting between them. CDR3 sequence (DNA): TGTGCCAGCAGCCGAGAGGCAGTCTACGAGCAGTACTTC. Its translation is CASSREAVYEQYF.

The chain joins TRBV21-1 to TRBJ1-2. TRBV21-1 is a known pseudogene. This CDR3 has 16 residues. CDR3 region: CASSKILVRVVHGYTF. The CDR3 nucleotides read TGTGCCAGCAGCAAGATTTTGGTGAGGGTGGTACATGGCTACACCTTC.

The V and J genes are TRBV10-2 and TRBJ1-2; weak D call: TRBD1 (6 bases). Germline lookup yields CDR1 WSHSY and CDR2 SAAADI. The V end lost 2 bases, the J end lost 5 bases, and 18 bases lay between the germline ends. The CDR3 loop spans 16 amino acids. CDR3 sequence (DNA): TGCGCCAGCAGTGAGGTGACTACAGGGTATCCATATGGCTACACCTTC. It translates to CASSEVTTGYPYGYTF.

The J gene is TRBJ2-1, the V gene TRBV18; D is possibly TRBD2 (6 bases). The CDR3 has 12 amino acids. Germline V CDR1 and CDR2: KGHSH, LQKENI. The V and J ends lost 5 bases and 10 bases respectively, with 12 bases between them. The CDR3 nucleotides read TGTGCCAGCTCAAGATACGGAGGGGAGCAGTTCTTC. It specifies CASSRYGGEQFF.

The rearrangement joins TRBV30 to TRBJ1-2, with D perhaps TRBD1 (6 bases). Germline V gene data show CDR1 as GTSNPN and CDR2 as SVGIG (reference sequence). V lost 0 bases, J lost 8 bases, and 16 bases lay in between. The CDR3 spans 14 residues. The CDR3 coding sequence is TGTGCCTGGAGTGTAATTGTGACAGGAGGAGGCTACACCTTC. Translation gives CAWSVIVTGGGYTF.

CDR3 in DNA: TGTGCCAGCAGCTCTGAAACAGGGGAGGCCACTGAAGCTTTCTTT. This codes for CASSSETGEATEAFF. The chain links TRBV11-2 to TRBJ1-1; TRBD1 aligns across 7 bases. This CDR3 has 15 amino acids. Germline V gene lookup returns CDR1 SGHAT and CDR2 FQNNGV. Trimming removed 4 bases from V and 4 bases from J; junction bases left unmatched: 9.

This clone was counted only a few times. The gene calls are TRBV7-8 and TRBJ1-5; possibly TRBD1 for D (6 bases). The V gene lost 5 bases and the J gene lost 7 bases, with 18 bases spanning the gap. The CDR3 is made up of 15 amino acids. CDR1 is SGHVS and CDR2 is FQNEAQ in the germline V gene. CDR3 sequence (DNA): TGTGCCAGCAGCGCCCCACACAGGGCTAACCAGCCCCAGCATTTT. It codes for CASSAPHRANQPQHF.

For this clone: The CDR3 ends on some other residue instead of the conserved phenylalanine or tryptophan, so this is likely a read error. Because the CDR3's place on the DNA is in doubt, the DNA is left out and the CDR3 is given as listed by TCRdb. The chain carries TRBV20-1 and TRBJ1-1; TRBD1 reflects the table's D call only, with no check against the DNA. A total of 11 residues make up the CDR3, ends included. Germline V CDR1 and CDR2: DFQATT, SNEGSKA (reference sequence). The CDR3 loop is CSARAGDRDTL.

The chain is built from TRBV14 and TRBJ2-2, with D maybe TRBD2 (5 bases). V gave up 0 bases and J gave up 1 base, with 6 bases separating them. The length of the CDR3 is 15 residues. CDR1 is SGHDN, CDR2 FVKESK, per germline. This CDR3 is CASSQELGNTGELFF. The CDR3 DNA is TGTGCCAGCAGCCAAGAACTAGGGAACACCGGGGAGCTGTTTTTT.

The chain carries TRBV10-3 and TRBJ2-3; 12 bases agree with TRBD2. The V segment lost 11 bases and the J segment 4 bases; nucleotides outside the gene matches: 10. Germline CDR1 is ENHRY and CDR2 is SYGVKD. CDR3 size: 15 residues. The DNA of the CDR3 is TGTGCCTCCGCAATACTAGCGGGAGGTGCAGATACGCAGTATTTT. Encoded protein: CASAILAGGADTQYF.

The V call is TRBV5-4, the J call TRBJ2-7, with a tentative D call TRBD1 (5 bases). Germline V CDR1 and CDR2: SGHNT, YYREEE (reference sequence). V was shortened by 3 bases and J by 0 bases, with 13 bases between the two germline ends. The CDR3 spans 15 residues. CDR3 DNA: TGTGCCAGCAGCTCCCGTGACAGAAGCTCCTACGAGCAGTACTTC. Its translation is CASSSRDRSSYEQYF. Drawing the rest from reference TRBV5-4 and TRBJ2-7, the complete variable domain is ETGVTQSPTHLIKTRGQQVTLRCSSQSGHNTVSWYQQALGQGPQFIFQYYREEENGRGNFPPRFSGLQFPNYSSELNVNALELDDSALYLCASSSRDRSSYEQYFGPGTRLTVT.

In DNA form, the CDR3 reads TGTGCCAGCAGCCAAGAGTCTCCAGACTACACTGAAGCTTTCTTT. The encoded protein is CASSQESPDYTEAFF. The chain recombines TRBV14 with TRBJ1-1, with D unclear. Germline CDR1 and CDR2: SGHDN and FVKESK. Trimming pared 0 bases from V and 3 bases from J, leaving 11 bases between. The CDR3 has 15 residues. The variable domain in full, with the rest retrieved from reference TRBV14 and TRBJ1-1, is EAGVTQFPSHSVIEKGQTVTLRCDPISGHDNLYWYRRVMGKEIKFLLHFVKESKQDESGMPNNRFLAERTGGTYSTLKVQPAELEDSGVYFCASSQESPDYTEAFFGQGTRLTVV.